What follows are 9 T cell receptor beta chains derived from one specimen sequenced in a study of blood T cell repertoires in COVID-19. Produced via immunoSEQ multiplex PCR; TCRdb's table is partial and in-frame only. The sample lists 70,000 or so clones, about 81% occurring once. The sample taken for sequencing was peripheral blood. These receptors all come from a human donor in a cohort sampled during active COVID-19.

This clone was seen only once. The chain is built from TRBV7-3 and TRBJ1-5; 7 positions agree with TRBD1. The germline V gene has CDR1 SGHTA and CDR2 FQGTGA. The CDR3 spans 14 residues. V was clipped by 4 bases and J by 5 bases; unmatched bases: 5. Here the CDR3 reads CASSSGQFDQPQHF. As DNA, the CDR3 is TGTGCCAGCAGCTCGGGACAGTTCGATCAGCCCCAGCATTTT.

The V and J genes are TRBV2 and TRBJ2-2; the D gene is possibly TRBD1 (5 bases). CDR1 SNHLY and CDR2 FYNNEI come from the germline V gene. Trimming took off 1 base at V and 4 bases at J, with 16 bases between the two ends. The CDR3 extends over 17 amino acids. CDR3 coding DNA: TGTGCCAGCAGTGAAGAATGGGCAGGGTTGGGCACCGGGGAGCTGTTTTTT. This encodes CASSEEWAGLGTGELFF.

This chain connects TRBV5-6 to TRBJ2-1; D gene unclear. The CDR3 has 13 residues. V dropped 1 base and J dropped 8 bases, with 10 bases sitting between them. Looked up from germline, CDR1 is SGHDT and CDR2 is YYEEEE. Here the CDR3 reads CASSLYPRYEQFF. The CDR3 DNA follows: TGTGCCAGCAGCTTGTACCCGCGGTATGAGCAGTTCTTC.

The V gene is TRBV6-5, the J gene TRBJ2-7; TRBD1 is a possible D gene (6 bases). V was pared by 5 bases and J by 7 bases, with 9 bases between. The germline CDR1 and CDR2 sequences are MNHEY and SVGAGI. This CDR3 has 11 amino acids. The CDR3, as DNA: TGTGCCAGCAGTCAGGACAGAGAGCAGTACTTC. The encoded protein is CASSQDREQYF.

This clone came up a few times. The V gene is TRBV2, the J gene TRBJ1-2; tentatively, D is TRBD1 (6 bases). CDR1 is SNHLY, CDR2 FYNNEI, per germline. Trimming stripped 1 base from V and 4 bases from J, with 13 bases between. The CDR3 runs to 15 residues. The CDR3 here is CASSEDRVPSYGYTF. The CDR3 region has the DNA TGTGCCAGCAGTGAAGACAGGGTCCCCTCCTATGGCTACACCTTC. The variable domain in full, completed from reference TRBV2 and TRBJ1-2, reads EPEVTQTPSHQVTQMGQEVILRCVPISNHLYFYWYRQILGQKVEFLVSFYNNEISEKSEIFDDQFSVERPDGSNFTLKIRSTKLEDSAMYFCASSEDRVPSYGYTFGSGTRLTVV.

This chain connects TRBV13 to TRBJ2-7; D may be TRBD2 (5 bases). Germline V gene sequence: CDR1 PRHDT, CDR2 FYEKMQ (reference sequence). This CDR3 comprises 13 residues. Deletions cut 7 bases from V and 6 bases from J, with 16 bases between. The CDR3 spells CASTGGVAGEQYF. CDR3 coding DNA: TGTGCCAGCACCGGTGGGGTTGCGGGCGAGCAGTACTTC.

The V gene is TRBV3-1 (or the pseudogene TRBV3-2), the J gene TRBJ2-7, with 11 bases matching TRBD2. Per the germline V gene, CDR1 is LGHDT and CDR2 is YNNKEL (reference sequence). The CDR3 has 15 amino acids. V shed 3 bases, J shed 6 bases, and the junction held 7 bases outside the gene matches. The CDR3 DNA reads TGTGCCAGCAGCCAGGCTAGCGGGGGGTTCATCGAGCAGTACTTC. It encodes CASSQASGGFIEQYF.

V gene TRBV4-1 combines with J gene TRBJ2-1; the match to TRBD2 covers 8 bases. From germline, CDR1 is MGHRA and CDR2 YSYEKL. V shed 0 bases and J 5 bases; nucleotides not matched to a gene: 9. The length of the CDR3 is 17 residues. DNA for the CDR3: TGCGCCAGCAGCCAAGATCCCGGGACTAGGGTGGACAATGAGCAGTTCTTC. The encoded protein is CASSQDPGTRVDNEQFF.

This chain links TRBV6-2 or TRBV6-3 with TRBJ1-2, with D unclear. Germline assignment: CDR1 MNHEY and CDR2 SVGEGT. The CDR3 runs to 13 residues. Trimming shortened V by 5 bases and J by 6 bases, and 13 bases separated the two germline ends. The CDR3 DNA reads as TGTGCCAGCAGTCCCGGTTTTTTTGATGGCTACACCTTC. This encodes CASSPGFFDGYTF.